The 29 T cell receptor beta chains presented below share a single source sample, sequenced in a study of blood T cells in healthy people across ages. Alongside a J-beta primer mix, a sample-barcoded 5' primer served in a second PCR lasting 7 to 11 cycles. A single record per CDR3 protein comes from TCRdb applying MiXCR to the 5' RACE reads. This table holds 700,000 to 900,000 distinct CDR3 sequences, 40% to 65% found once. Sequences were obtained from blood. The receptors stem from a man aged 80 or over in good health.

This clonotype was counted between two and nine times. This sequence joins TRBV14 and TRBJ2-3, with TRBD1 identical over 12 bases. Germline V gene lookup returns CDR1 SGHDN and CDR2 FVKESK. The trim removed 4 bases at V and 14 bases at J, leaving 10 bases unmatched. The CDR3 length is 14 residues. The CDR3 loop is CASSPGTGGRYAYF. The CDR3, as DNA: TGTGCCAGCAGCCCCGGGACAGGGGGCAGATACGCGTATTTT.

This chain links TRBV6-6 with TRBJ1-5; tentatively, D is TRBD1 (6 bases). This CDR3 spans 16 amino acids. Germline V gene sequence: CDR1 MNHNY, CDR2 SVGAGI (reference sequence). V was pared by 0 bases and J by 6 bases, with 15 bases between. CDR3 sequence: CASSYSVRGRGQPQHF. CDR3 nucleotide sequence: TGTGCCAGCAGTTACTCGGTCCGGGGGCGAGGTCAGCCCCAGCATTTT.

The chain combines TRBV6-6 with TRBJ2-3, with 9 bases lining up with TRBD2. Per the germline V gene, CDR1 is MNHNY and CDR2 is SVGAGI (reference sequence). V dropped 2 bases and J dropped 4; count of bases not matched to a gene: 4. CDR3 length: 15 amino acids. The CDR3 region has the DNA TGTGCCAGCAGTTACGGGACTAGCCAGCCAGATACGCAGTATTTT. Amino acid sequence: CASSYGTSQPDTQYF.

This clonotype has only a few counts. The rearrangement joins TRBV6-5 to TRBJ2-5, with 11 bases identical to TRBD2. The tail of the sequence fits TRBJ2-7 better, so the J call may be wrong. Germline V gives CDR1 MNHEY, CDR2 SVGAGI. This CDR3 region has 15 residues. The CDR3: CASSPRLAGNSEQYF. The CDR3 nucleotides read TGTGCCAGCAGTCCACGACTAGCGGGAAACTCCGAGCAGTACTTC.

This clonotype has more than one count but fewer than ten. V gene TRBV10-1 combines with J gene TRBJ2-7; D is possibly TRBD2 (6 bases). Germline lookup yields CDR1 WNHNN and CDR2 SYGVQD (reference sequence). CDR3 length equals 13 residues. With 8 bases removed from V and 1 base from J, the gap between germline ends came to 12 bases. CDR3 DNA: TGCGCCAGCGGAGGAGGGACTTCCTACGAGCAGTACTTC. This encodes CASGGGTSYEQYF.

The J gene is TRBJ1-1, the V gene TRBV7-2; 8 bases line up with TRBD1. The germline CDR1 and CDR2 sequences are SGHTA and FQGNSA. The ends lost 0 bases at V and 3 bases at J; junction bases unmatched: 6. CDR3 length equals 16 residues. The CDR3 spells CASSLASNRGYTEAFF. The CDR3 coding sequence is TGTGCCAGCAGCTTAGCATCGAACAGGGGGTACACTGAAGCTTTCTTT.

In its sample, this clonotype was seen a few times. The rearrangement uses TRBV18 and TRBJ2-5; 10 positions agree with TRBD2. The J call could be wrong; TRBJ2-7 is a better fit for the DNA end. This CDR3 contains 14 residues. Looked up from germline, CDR1 is KGHSH and CDR2 is LQKENI. The chain's CDR3 is CASSSGLANYEQYF. The DNA of the CDR3 is TGTGCCAGCTCATCGGGACTAGCGAACTACGAGCAGTACTTC.

As DNA, the CDR3 is TGTGCCAGCAGTCTCCCCCCCGGGCTTAACACCGGGGAGCTGTTTTTT. Encoded protein: CASSLPPGLNTGELFF. The genes are TRBV6-2 or TRBV6-3 and TRBJ2-2; D call uncertain. With 5 bases removed from V and 2 bases from J, the gap between germline ends came to 15 bases. Germline V gene lookup returns CDR1 MNHEY and CDR2 SVGEGT. The CDR3 consists of 16 residues.

This chain connects TRBV6-6 to TRBJ2-7, with 7 positions matching TRBD1. The CDR3 is made up of 14 amino acids. The V segment lost 5 bases and the J segment 4 bases; nucleotides outside the gene matches: 8. The germline CDR1 and CDR2 sequences are MNHNY and SVGAGI (reference sequence). CDR3 DNA: TGTGCCAGCAGTCCCTTGGGGACAGTTTACGAGCAGTACTTC. This translates into CASSPLGTVYEQYF.

The J gene is TRBJ1-1, the V gene TRBV13; no definite D call. This CDR3 spans 14 amino acids. Between the trimmed V and J ends, which lost 2 bases and 6 bases, there was a span of 13 bases. Germline V gene data show CDR1 as PRHDT and CDR2 as FYEKMQ (reference sequence). CDR3 coding DNA: TGTGCCAGCAGCTTAAGACCCCTATACGCTGAAGCTTTCTTT. Translating gives CASSLRPLYAEAFF.

The chain carries TRBV12-3 or TRBV12-4 and TRBJ2-1; D perhaps matches TRBD2 (5 bases). The CDR3 extends over 16 amino acids. V lost 0 bases and J 7 bases, leaving 16 bases between the germline ends. The CDR3 sequence is CASSLAWEKGSNEQFF. CDR3 coding DNA: TGTGCCAGCAGTTTAGCTTGGGAGAAGGGTAGTAATGAGCAGTTCTTC.

This clonotype was found a few times. V and J are TRBV12-3 or TRBV12-4 and TRBJ2-5; tentative D call: TRBD2 (5 bases). CDR3 size: 15 residues. Trimming took off 5 bases at V and 2 bases at J, with 15 bases between the two ends. The CDR3 protein is CASSPRGSQQETQYF. The CDR3 DNA sequence: TGTGCCAGCAGTCCCAGAGGGAGTCAGCAAGAGACCCAGTACTTC.

The V and J genes are TRBV5-1 and TRBJ1-1; 9 bases agree with TRBD1. The CDR3 loop spans 13 amino acids. V dropped 6 bases and J dropped 4; count of bases not matched to a gene: 4. Germline assignment: CDR1 SGHRS and CDR2 YFSETQ. Here the CDR3 reads CASTSTGGTEAFF. CDR3 nucleotides: TGCGCCAGCACATCGACAGGGGGCACTGAAGCTTTCTTT.

This sequence joins TRBV18 and TRBJ2-3; 13 bases align to TRBD2. Trimming took 2 bases from V and 1 from J; bases not matched to a gene: 9. The CDR3 contains 19 residues. Per germline, CDR1 KGHSH and CDR2 LQKENI. The CDR3, as DNA: TGTGCCAGCTCACCATTAGGACTAGCGGGAGCGGTCGGCACAGATACGCAGTATTTT. This sequence encodes CASSPLGLAGAVGTDTQYF.

This clonotype was observed a handful of times. The J gene is TRBJ2-1, the V gene TRBV7-9; the D is unclear. The CDR3 is 15 residues long. CDR1 and CDR2 (germline): SEHNR, FQNEAQ (reference sequence). Between the trimmed V and J ends, which lost 4 bases and 4 bases, there was a span of 14 bases. Here the CDR3 reads CASSSGGMRYNEQFF. The DNA for the CDR3 is TGTGCCAGCAGCTCCGGTGGGATGAGATACAATGAGCAGTTCTTC.

The rearrangement uses TRBV6-1 and TRBJ2-5, with a possible D match to TRBD2 (5 bases). The DNA end is more similar to TRBJ2-7, so the J call may be wrong. CDR1 and CDR2 from the germline V gene are MNHNS and SASEGT. The CDR3 is 14 amino acids. DNA of the CDR3: TGTGCCAGCAGTGAAGCGGGGAGTAGCAACGAGCAGTACTTC. Translation: CASSEAGSSNEQYF.

The V gene is TRBV11-1, the J gene TRBJ2-1; 10 nucleotides align to TRBD2. The germline V gene encodes CDR1 SGHAT and CDR2 FQDESV (reference sequence). The CDR3 covers 14 residues. V shed 8 bases, J shed 2 bases, and the junction held 3 bases outside the gene matches. As DNA, the CDR3 is TGTGCCAGCGGGACTAGCGTCGCCTACAATGAGCAGTTCTTC. Its protein is CASGTSVAYNEQFF.

The genes are TRBV14 and TRBJ2-5, with 10 bases identical to TRBD1. The germline CDR1 and CDR2 sequences are SGHDN and FVKESK. Trimming took 4 bases from V and 11 from J; bases not matched to a gene: 19. The CDR3 covers 17 residues. The CDR3 DNA reads as TGTGCCAGCAGCCCTAGGCCGGGACAGGGGATTCCCAGGGGGCAGTACTTC. Residues: CASSPRPGQGIPRGQYF. The full variable domain, rest sourced from reference TRBV14 and TRBJ2-5, is EAGVTQFPSHSVIEKGQTVTLRCDPISGHDNLYWYRRVMGKEIKFLLHFVKESKQDESGMPNNRFLAERTGGTYSTLKVQPAELEDSGVYFCASSPRPGQGIPRGQYFGPGTRLLVL.

This clonotype appeared a single time. The V gene is TRBV2, the J gene TRBJ1-1, with 8 bases fitting TRBD1. Losses at the gene ends were 7 bases for V and 1 base for J; bases not matched to a gene: 8. This CDR3 contains 15 residues. Germline CDR1 and CDR2: SNHLY and FYNNEI. The CDR3 DNA follows: TGTGCCAGCATCATGGGACAGGTTGGGAACACTGAAGCTTTCTTT. It yields the protein CASIMGQVGNTEAFF.

The chain links TRBV7-9 to TRBJ2-7; 8 bases align to TRBD1. The CDR3 consists of 18 residues. After removal of 4 bases from V and 1 base from J, the junction contained 15 bases not matched to a gene. Germline CDR1 reads SEHNR; CDR2 reads FQNEAQ (reference sequence). As DNA, the CDR3 is TGTGCCAGCAGCTCGTTGGGTCCCGCCCGGACAGGGTCCTACGAGCAGTACTTC. Translation: CASSSLGPARTGSYEQYF.

The chain employs TRBV28 and TRBJ2-7, with a tentative D call TRBD1 (6 bases). The last part of the DNA fits TRBJ2-5 better; the J call may be wrong. Germline V CDR1 and CDR2: MDHEN, SYDVKM. This CDR3 comprises 14 residues. CDR3: CASSLTGPPQTQYF. CDR3 bases: TGTGCCAGCAGTTTAACAGGGCCTCCCCAGACCCAGTACTTC.

The chain combines TRBV20-1 with TRBJ1-2; 7 bases map to TRBD1. J was trimmed by 6 bases and V by 6 bases; bases with no gene match: 10. The CDR3 loop spans 13 amino acids. Looked up from germline, CDR1 is DFQATT and CDR2 is SNEGSKA (reference sequence). The CDR3 loop is CSARDSLVHGYTF. CDR3 in DNA: TGCAGTGCAAGGGACAGCCTGGTCCATGGCTACACCTTC.

This rearrangement joins TRBV29-1 to TRBJ1-4, with D uncertain. V was trimmed by 4 bases and J by 1 base, leaving 7 bases between them. The CDR3 sequence is 13 residues long. Looked up from germline, CDR1 is SQVTM and CDR2 is ANQGSEA. The CDR3 region is CSVAGRTNEKLFF. The CDR3 region has the DNA TGCAGCGTTGCCGGGAGAACTAATGAAAAACTGTTTTTT.

The chain employs TRBV7-2 and TRBJ2-5, with D perhaps matching TRBD1 or TRBD2 (5 bases each). This CDR3 has 13 residues. From germline, CDR1 is SGHTA and CDR2 FQGNSA. With 5 bases removed from V and 11 bases from J, the gap between germline ends came to 18 bases. The CDR3 region is CASSGGHSYGQYF. CDR3 nucleotide sequence: TGTGCCAGCAGCGGGGGTCACTCCTACGGGCAGTACTTC. The full variable domain, with the rest looked up from reference TRBV7-2 and TRBJ2-5, is GAGVSQSPSNKVTEKGKDVELRCDPISGHTALYWYRQSLGQGLEFLIYFQGNSAPDKSGLPSDRFSAERTGGSVSTLTIQRTQQEDSAVYLCASSGGHSYGQYFGPGTRLLVL.

This clonotype was detected only a few times. The genes are TRBV29-1 and TRBJ2-5; 9 bases fit TRBD2. This CDR3 comprises 14 residues. Trimming at V came to 8 bases and at J to 3 bases, leaving 10 bases not matched to a gene. From germline, CDR1 is SQVTM and CDR2 ANQGSEA. Here the CDR3 reads CSLTTSGPKETQYF. Written as DNA, the CDR3 is TGCAGCCTGACGACTAGCGGCCCGAAAGAGACCCAGTACTTC.

The chain carries TRBV25-1 and TRBJ2-3, with D perhaps being TRBD1 or TRBD2 (6 bases each). V dropped 2 bases and J dropped 4 bases, with 16 bases sitting between them. The germline gives CDR1 MGHDK, CDR2 SYGVNS. The CDR3 runs 16 residues. The CDR3 nucleotides read TGTGCCAGCAGTGAAACTCGCCCCGGGGGCGCAGATACGCAGTATTTT. Translated: CASSETRPGGADTQYF.

In this sample, this clonotype turned up a few times. The chain has TRBV7-2 and TRBJ1-2; D remains ambiguous. V lost 4 bases, J lost 4 bases, and 7 bases lay in between. Germline V gives CDR1 SGHTA, CDR2 FQGNSA. There are 12 residues in the CDR3. CDR3 DNA sequence: TGTGCCAGCAGCTCCGATCCCTATGGCTACACCTTC. Protein product: CASSSDPYGYTF.

The chain recombines TRBV9 with TRBJ2-3; 13 positions match TRBD2. This CDR3 has 20 amino acids. Germline lookup yields CDR1 SGDLS and CDR2 YYNGEE. V lost 0 bases and J lost 5; bases outside the gene matches: 15. The CDR3, as DNA: TGTGCCAGCAGCGTAGCTGGCGGAAGGACTAGCGGGAGTGTTGGAGATACGCAGTATTTT. This codes for CASSVAGGRTSGSVGDTQYF.

The chain uses TRBV6-5 and TRBJ1-2; perhaps TRBD1 as D (5 bases). The CDR3 consists of 11 residues. V was cut by 8 bases and J by 5 bases, with 9 bases left in between. CDR1 and CDR2 from the germline V gene are MNHEY and SVGAGI. The CDR3 DNA is TGTGCCAGCGGGACGTCATATGGCTACACCTTC. It codes for CASGTSYGYTF.